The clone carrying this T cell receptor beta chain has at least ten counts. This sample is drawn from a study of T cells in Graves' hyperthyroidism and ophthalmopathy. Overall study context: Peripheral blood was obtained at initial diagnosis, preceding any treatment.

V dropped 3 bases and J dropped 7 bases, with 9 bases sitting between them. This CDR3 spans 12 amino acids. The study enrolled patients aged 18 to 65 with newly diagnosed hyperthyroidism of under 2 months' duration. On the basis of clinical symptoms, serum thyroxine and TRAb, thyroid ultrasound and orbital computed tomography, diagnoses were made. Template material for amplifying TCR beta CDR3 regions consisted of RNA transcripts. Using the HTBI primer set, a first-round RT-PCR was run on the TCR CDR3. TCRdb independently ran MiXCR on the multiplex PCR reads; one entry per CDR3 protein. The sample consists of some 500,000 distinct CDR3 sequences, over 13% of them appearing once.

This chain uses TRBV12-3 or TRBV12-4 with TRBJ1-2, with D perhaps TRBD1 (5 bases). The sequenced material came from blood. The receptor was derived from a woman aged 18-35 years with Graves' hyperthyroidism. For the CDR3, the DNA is TGTGCCAGCAGTTTTTGGGGGAGTGGCTACACCTTC. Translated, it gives CASSFWGSGYTF.